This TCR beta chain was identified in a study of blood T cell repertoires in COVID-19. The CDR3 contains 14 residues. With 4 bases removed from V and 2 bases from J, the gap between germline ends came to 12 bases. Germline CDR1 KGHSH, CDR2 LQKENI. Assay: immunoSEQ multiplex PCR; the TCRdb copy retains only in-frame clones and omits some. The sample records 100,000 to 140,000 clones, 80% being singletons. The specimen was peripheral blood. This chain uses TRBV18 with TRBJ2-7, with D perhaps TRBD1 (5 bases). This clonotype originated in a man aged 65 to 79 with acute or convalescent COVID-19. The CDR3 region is CASSQPPGTYEQYF. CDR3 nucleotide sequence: TGTGCCAGCTCACAACCACCAGGGACCTACGAGCAGTACTTC.